This T cell receptor (beta chain) is from a study of blood T cell repertoires in COVID-19. Study details: COVID-19 samples, acute and convalescent, were from the United States, Italy and Spain.

This CDR3 comprises 19 residues. The authors' processing: Researchers report that nucleated cell counts were estimated from reference gene primer amplification. Using immunoSEQ multiplex PCR, the repertoire was profiled, and TCRdb retains in-frame clones only, with some absent. V, J and clone size were drawn from that table, and D and trimming were deduced from the DNA. The data show some 93,000 clones, 86% seen once. Sequencing used peripheral blood. The TCR was taken from a man in his sixties with acute or convalescent COVID-19. The chain combines TRBV21-1 with TRBJ2-3; the table's TRBD2 call for D was not verified on the DNA. TRBV21-1 is an annotated pseudogene. In DNA, the CDR3 is TGTGCCAGCAGCCAACGCCGTCCGGAGGGGACCGGGGGCACAGATACGCAGTATTTT. Amino acid sequence: CASSQRRPEGTGGTDTQYF.